Given below is one T cell receptor beta chain in context. This clonotype has a handful of counts. No antigen is known for it. No much larger clone is present one base from it, and per-base qualities are unavailable. This sample was included in a study of quantifying T cell responses using KT2 cells (dated by TCRdb to the late 2010s). Concerning the study at large: RNA was DNase-treated and reverse transcribed with TCR alpha and beta constant-region primers, mostly using SuperScript III. The efficiency of the T4 ligation step under optimum conditions was estimated to be greater than 9%. To prevent over-amplification, PCR2 was performed as a SYBR Green qPCR and halted at a predetermined fluorescence threshold.

Overall study outcomes, separate from this receptor: No side-by-side comparison between this pipeline and other TCR sequencing techniques was included in the study. Over several orders of magnitude, the number of KT2 alpha and beta sequences rose linearly with the number of KT2 cells put in. Saturation in the detection of KT2 sequences was observed at very high KT2 spike-in numbers. Even at the lowest spike-in tested, roughly one KT2 cell per 100,000 PBMC, KT2 sequences were still detected.

Libraries came from UMI-ligation and nested PCR. T4 RNA ligase 1 was used to ligate a single-stranded oligonucleotide containing the Illumina SP2 sequence and a UMI to the 3' end of the cDNA. PCR1 consisted of 4 cycles (98 degrees C 15 s, 69 degrees C 30 s, 72 degrees C 40 s), and for the beta primer an equimolar mix of RC1.1 and RC1.2 was used to cover TRBC1 and TRBC2. From PCR2 onward, TCR alpha and beta chains were processed separately, with sample indices and Illumina adaptors added. Placed after an 8-base spacer, the UMI was made up of 12 random nucleotides arranged as two hexamers with a spacer between them. Libraries were sequenced on an Illumina MiSeq with v2 2x251 paired-end chemistry, typically roughly twelve samples per run. To boost diversity, each sequencing library was supplemented with PhiX DNA at roughly 5-8%. From the authors' description of their analysis: Raw reads were converted to FASTQ with bcl2fastq and were demultiplexed by dual indices with Demultiplexor. V and J genes were assigned by Decombinator through tag matching, with a single base-pair mismatch permitted. Collapsinator used UMIs to correct both sequencing errors and frequency errors arising from PCR heterogeneity. CDR3Translator converted Decombinator identifiers into nucleotide sequence, translated that sequence into amino acids, and extracted CDR3 based on C- and N-terminal motifs. Each distinct KT2 TCR was counted as a cluster of KT2 sequences sharing one unique molecular identifier. Starting from the raw public reads, TCRdb applied fastp trimming at Q25, assembled clones with MiXCR and retained in-frame beta chains. Rows with one shared CDR3 protein collapse into an entry with the most common genes and DNA. These V and J calls originate from TCRdb's pipeline instead of the authors' own analysis. This sample gives 52,000 or so distinct CDR3 sequences in total; 10% to 15% of them show up just once. Of the sample, 9.4% is held by the ten largest clones.

Known numbers of KT2, a T cell clone whose TCR had been sequenced previously, were spiked into unfractionated PBMC to test the sensitivity and accuracy of the pipeline. A range of KT2-to-PBMC ratios was set up by mixing KT2 cells into a fixed number of PBMC. CDR1 and CDR2, looked up from the germline V gene (reference sequence), are LNHDA and SQIVND. Taken from cysteine to phenylalanine, the CDR3 has 15 residues. CDR3 DNA is the only sequence kept; it has 45 bases, read in frame from the first base. Trimming takes 9 bases off V and 7 bases off J; junction bases not matched to a gene: 12. Rearrangement joined TRBV19 to TRBJ2-1; TRBD2 aligns with 10 central bases. This sequence originates from a human donor. The sample comprised PBMCs spiked with cells of the T cell clone KT2. Here the CDR3 is given as CASSLAGGTRNEQFF. The DNA sequence is TGTGCCAGCAGCTTAGCGGGAGGAACGAGGAATGAGCAGTTCTTC.